This is a list of T cell receptor beta chains from one sample in a study of OX40 agonist ivuxolimab in advanced cancers. Clones were read by immunoSEQ multiplex PCR, and TCRdb kept only the in-frame ones, dropping some. The sample yields approximately 45,000 clones, approximately 90% seen once. The source material was CD4+ or CD8+ T cells sorted from blood, sampled in a trial of the OX40 agonist ivuxolimab. The origin of the receptors is an adult with an advanced solid tumor such as melanoma, head and neck, liver or kidney cancer. Each CDR3 is given with its conserved first and last residue. A D gene is named only where the DNA matches it firmly. Only part of the rows carry a size: once, few, many, or a class if the clone is expanded.

j_call,d_call,v_call,cdr3_length,clone_size,cdr3_aa,cdr3_nt
TRBJ1-1,.,TRBV6-5,13,.,CASRIQGDTEAFF,TGTGCCAGCAGGATACAGGGTGACACTGAAGCTTTCTTT
TRBJ2-2,TRBD1,TRBV7-9,17,.,CASSSAGQGAQNGELFF,TGTGCCAGCAGCTCGGCGGGACAGGGGGCGCAAAACGGGGAGCTGTTTTTT
TRBJ2-7,TRBD1,TRBV6-6,16,.,CASSYSSTGASYEQYF,TGTGCCAGCAGTTACTCGAGCACAGGGGCAAGCTACGAGCAGTACTTC
TRBJ2-1,.,TRBV5-1,15,many,CASSLVFLDFNEQFF,TGTGCCAGCAGCTTGGTATTCCTAGATTTCAATGAGCAGTTCTTC
TRBJ1-6,.,TRBV4-1,15,.,CASSQLGSPNSPLHF,TGCGCCAGCAGCCAATTGGGGAGCCCGAATTCACCCCTCCACTTT
TRBJ2-3,TRBD2,TRBV4-2,17,.,CASSQDRAGGITDTQYF,TGTGCCAGCAGCCAAGATAGGGCGGGGGGCATCACAGATACGCAGTATTTT
TRBJ2-7,TRBD1,TRBV7-9,13,few,CASSRDSSYEQYF,TGTGCCAGCAGCCGGGACAGCTCCTACGAGCAGTACTTC
TRBJ1-3,.,TRBV2,12,.,CASSNDGNTIYF,TGTGCCAGCAGTAACGATGGAAACACCATATATTTT
TRBJ2-6,.,TRBV5-1,18,.,CASSLDMSSGAGANVLTF,TGCGCCAGCAGCTTGGATATGTCATCCGGGGCTGGGGCCAACGTCCTGACTTTC
TRBJ1-3,.,TRBV11-3,17,once,CASSPPGRNVSGNTIYF,TGTGCCAGCAGCCCGCCGGGACGGAACGTCTCTGGAAACACCATATATTTT
TRBJ2-4,TRBD1,TRBV28,13,.,CASSTGTGNIQYF,TGTGCCAGCAGTACCGGGACAGGAAACATTCAGTACTTC
TRBJ1-6,.,TRBV6-5,11,.,CASSLGGPLHF,TGTGCCAGCAGTCTCGGTGGACCCCTCCACTTT
TRBJ2-5,TRBD2,TRBV10-3,14,.,CAISTSGGQETQYF,TGTGCCATCTCGACTAGCGGGGGACAAGAGACCCAGTACTTC
TRBJ2-7,.,TRBV14,12,few,CASSPAGYEQYF,TGTGCCAGCAGCCCTGCGGGTTACGAGCAGTACTTC
TRBJ1-2,.,TRBV11-3,12,once,CASSAGPSGYTF,TGTGCCAGCAGCGCGGGACCTAGTGGCTACACCTTC
TRBJ2-3,.,TRBV27,14,.,CASSPDGRTDTQYF,TGTGCCAGCAGCCCGGACGGACGGACTGATACGCAGTATTTT
TRBJ1-1,TRBD1,TRBV4-1,14,.,CASSQLDRETEAFF,TGCGCCAGCAGCCAACTGGACAGGGAGACTGAAGCTTTCTTT
TRBJ2-3,TRBD2,TRBV6-1,14,.,CASRLAGYTDTQYF,TGTGCCAGCAGACTAGCGGGGTACACAGATACGCAGTATTTT
TRBJ2-3,.,TRBV5-8,15,.,CASRRGGRITDTQYF,TGTGCCAGCCGCCGAGGGGGGCGGATCACAGATACGCAGTATTTT
TRBJ2-7,.,TRBV4-1,16,.,CASSQRIGQGGNEQYF,TGCGCCAGCAGCCAAAGAATTGGGCAGGGGGGAAACGAGCAGTACTTC
TRBJ2-3,.,TRBV9,15,once,CASSVEQGSTDTQYF,TGTGCCAGCAGCGTAGAACAGGGCTCCACAGATACGCAGTATTTT
TRBJ1-2,.,TRBV10-3,13,.,CAISEAVNYGYTF,TGTGCCATCAGTGAGGCAGTGAACTATGGCTACACCTTC
TRBJ2-2,TRBD2,TRBV7-2,17,.,CASSLHSGATNTGELFF,TGTGCCAGCAGCTTACACAGCGGGGCGACGAACACCGGGGAGCTGTTTTTT
TRBJ2-7,.,TRBV10-3,16,.,CAISEPTATGTYEQYF,TGTGCCATCAGTGAGCCGACGGCCACGGGAACCTACGAGCAGTACTTC
TRBJ2-2,TRBD1,TRBV28,13,.,CASSLTGDGELFF,TGTGCCAGCAGCCTGACAGGGGACGGGGAGCTGTTTTTT
TRBJ1-2,.,TRBV7-9,14,.,CASSSFGTSYGYTF,TGTGCCAGCAGCTCCTTTGGGACTTCCTATGGCTACACCTTC
TRBJ2-7,.,TRBV5-4,14,.,CASSSGQGDYEQYF,TGTGCCAGCAGCTCCGGACAAGGGGACTACGAGCAGTACTTC
TRBJ2-7,.,TRBV10-2,12,.,CASSEEFNEQYF,TGCGCCAGCAGTGAAGAGTTCAACGAGCAGTACTTC
TRBJ2-3,.,TRBV2,12,.,CASSEGGDTQYF,TGTGCCAGCAGTGAGGGGGGAGATACGCAGTATTTT
TRBJ2-5,.,TRBV19,13,.,CASAQGQQETQYF,TGTGCCAGCGCTCAAGGACAGCAAGAGACCCAGTACTTC
TRBJ2-5,.,TRBV7-2,14,.,CASSLALFRETQYF,TGTGCCAGCAGCTTAGCTTTGTTTCGGGAGACCCAGTACTTC
TRBJ2-7,TRBD2,TRBV5-6,19,.,CASSRKGALLAGGVYEQYF,TGTGCCAGCAGTCGTAAGGGGGCACTACTAGCGGGAGGGGTATACGAGCAGTACTTC
TRBJ2-7,TRBD2,TRBV7-2,15,.,CASSLRGGSSYEQYF,TGTGCCAGCAGCTTACGGGGCGGGAGCTCCTACGAGCAGTACTTC
TRBJ1-4,TRBD1,TRBV2,15,once,CASSGQGVWNEKLFF,TGTGCCAGCAGCGGACAGGGGGTATGGAATGAAAAACTGTTTTTT
TRBJ2-3,TRBD2,TRBV19,17,.,CASAQIFREGRPDTQYF,TGTGCCAGTGCCCAAATCTTTCGGGAGGGCCGGCCAGATACGCAGTATTTT
TRBJ1-2,.,TRBV18,14,.,CASSPGSMIVGYTF,TGTGCCAGCTCACCGGGATCGATGATTGTAGGCTACACCTTC
TRBJ2-1,.,TRBV4-2,16,.,CASSQVSRGFYNEQFF,TGTGCCAGCAGCCAAGTTTCCAGGGGATTCTACAATGAGCAGTTCTTC
TRBJ2-6,TRBD1,TRBV10-3,19,few,CAISERDRVSPSGANVLTF,TGTGCCATCAGTGAACGGGACAGGGTATCCCCATCTGGGGCCAACGTCCTGACTTTC
TRBJ2-1,TRBD2,TRBV4-3,15,.,CASSQDRLAWYEQFF,TGCGCCAGCAGCCAAGATAGACTAGCTTGGTATGAGCAGTTCTTC
TRBJ2-6,TRBD1,TRBV6-1,18,.,CASSGQGVLSSGANVLTF,TGTGCCAGCAGTGGGCAGGGGGTTCTGAGCTCTGGGGCCAACGTCCTGACTTTC
TRBJ2-3,.,TRBV13,13,once,CASTRLDTDTQYF,TGTGCCAGCACCCGGTTAGACACAGATACGCAGTATTTT
TRBJ1-2,TRBD1,TRBV20-1,11,once,CSGTGGSGYTF,TGCAGTGGGACAGGGGGTTCTGGCTACACCTTC
TRBJ2-3,TRBD1,TRBV5-1,14,.,CASRDREAHDTQYF,TGCGCCAGCAGGGACAGGGAGGCTCACGATACGCAGTATTTT
TRBJ1-1,.,TRBV2,14,few,CASSPKMGYTEAFF,TGTGCCAGCAGCCCGAAAATGGGGTACACTGAAGCTTTCTTT
TRBJ1-1,.,TRBV10-1,15,.,CASSESSDPPREAFF,TGCGCCAGCAGTGAGTCGTCGGACCCTCCCCGTGAAGCTTTCTTT
TRBJ2-1,TRBD2,TRBV6-1,14,.,CASLTSGSPNEQFF,TGTGCCAGCCTGACTAGCGGGAGCCCCAATGAGCAGTTCTTC
TRBJ2-7,.,TRBV7-9,14,.,CASRAWGRPYEQYF,TGTGCCAGCAGGGCGTGGGGCAGACCGTACGAGCAGTACTTC
TRBJ1-1,.,TRBV5-6,12,.,CASSLGQNEAFF,TGTGCCAGCAGCCTCGGACAGAATGAAGCTTTCTTT
TRBJ2-1,.,TRBV9,15,.,CASSVDPPRYNEQFF,TGTGCCAGCAGCGTAGATCCTCCCCGTTACAATGAGCAGTTCTTC
TRBJ1-2,.,TRBV30,14,.,CAWSPDSQGYGYTF,TGTGCCTGGAGTCCAGACTCACAAGGCTATGGCTACACCTTC
TRBJ2-1,TRBD1,TRBV9,13,.,CASSVDSGGEQFF,TGTGCCAGCAGCGTAGACTCAGGGGGCGAGCAGTTCTTC